These 8 T cell receptor beta chains came from one sample sequenced in a study of cytomegalovirus exposure and HLA in healthy donors. 60 Vbeta and 13 Jbeta primers were used in PCR. Measured with immunoSEQ multiplex PCR; TCRdb has only the in-frame clones, and not every one. The profile covers approximately 180,000 clones, with about 80% appearing a single time and around 1% taken by the ten largest. The sequenced material came from PBMCs. Receptors originate from a woman aged 40 to 55 in good health and CMV-seronegative.

V is TRBV5-6 and J is TRBJ2-1, with 7 bases identical to TRBD2. Germline CDR1 and CDR2: SGHDT and YYEEEE. The V and J ends lost 2 bases and 5 bases, in that order; junction bases with no gene match: 1. This CDR3 contains 13 residues. The CDR3 nucleotides read TGTGCCAGCAGCTTAGGGACTAACAATGAGCAGTTCTTC. It translates to CASSLGTNNEQFF.

The chain couples TRBV9 to TRBJ1-5, with D tentatively TRBD1 (6 bases). Germline V gene data show CDR1 as SGDLS and CDR2 as YYNGEE. This CDR3 is 13 amino acids long. V shed 4 bases and J shed 4 bases, with 9 bases lying between them. The CDR3 spells CASSLTGNQPQHF. CDR3 DNA: TGTGCCAGCAGCCTCACAGGGAATCAGCCCCAGCATTTT.

CDR3 nucleotide sequence: TGCAGCGTTGGGGGGGTACAGGGGTACGAGCAGTACTTC. This sequence encodes CSVGGVQGYEQYF. The chain is built from TRBV29-1 and TRBJ2-7; D is possibly TRBD1 (7 bases). Germline values: CDR1 SQVTM, CDR2 ANQGSEA. The CDR3 loop spans 13 amino acids. Trimming removed 4 bases at V and 4 bases at J, with 14 bases between.

The CDR3 region has the DNA TGTGCCTGGAGTGCGTCCGCCAGGGGGCTGTGGAATGAGCAGTTCTTC. Its translation is CAWSASARGLWNEQFF. The genes are TRBV30 and TRBJ2-1, with 8 positions matching TRBD1. The J segment lost 7 bases and the V segment lost 1 base, leaving 12 bases of the junction unmatched. Germline loops: CDR1 GTSNPN, CDR2 SVGIG (reference sequence). This CDR3 is 16 amino acids long.

The genes are TRBV14 and TRBJ1-3, with D possibly being TRBD1 (5 bases). Trimming removed 1 base from V and 4 bases from J, with 11 bases in between. In germline, CDR1 is SGHDN, CDR2 FVKESK. The CDR3 is made up of 15 amino acids. CDR3: CASSQGAGLGNTIYF. The CDR3 nucleotides read TGTGCCAGCAGCCAAGGCGCGGGGCTCGGAAACACCATATATTTT.

This clone was seen more than once but under ten times. V is TRBV7-9 and J is TRBJ2-1; 8 bases line up with TRBD2. This CDR3 has 15 residues. Trimming at V came to 5 bases and at J to 2 bases, leaving 5 bases not matched to a gene. Germline CDR1 is SEHNR and CDR2 is FQNEAQ (reference sequence). The CDR3: CASSVGTSPYNEQFF. Here the CDR3 DNA reads TGTGCCAGCAGCGTCGGGACTAGTCCCTACAATGAGCAGTTCTTC.

Only a few counts were recorded for this clone. This chain uses TRBV21-1 with TRBJ2-3; the listed D gene, TRBD2, was not tested against the DNA. TRBV21-1 is tagged as a pseudogene. The CDR3 has 17 residues. The CDR3 DNA reads as TGTGCCAGCAGCAAAAGCTTGAGGCTCTCCGGGACAGATACGCAGTATTTT. This codes for CASSKSLRLSGTDTQYF.

This chain joins TRBV25-1 and TRBJ2-1; 8 bases are shared with TRBD2. The V gene's germline CDR1 is MGHDK and CDR2 SYGVNS. The CDR3 is made up of 15 amino acids. V lost 5 bases, J lost 6 bases, and 9 bases stayed unmatched. The CDR3 DNA sequence: TGTGCCAGCAGTCCGGGACTAGAGAGGGGCAATGAGCAGTTCTTC. This encodes CASSPGLERGNEQFF.